This T cell receptor (beta chain) was identified in a study of blood T cells in healthy people across ages. The V end lost 1 base, the J end lost 5 bases, and 12 bases lay between the germline ends. This CDR3 has 15 residues. Germline assignment: CDR1 SGHVS and CDR2 FQNEAQ. Then a second PCR, running about 7 to 11 cycles, was carried out with a sample-barcoded 5' primer and a J-beta primer mix. Each CDR3 protein is one row after TCRdb ran MiXCR on the 5' RACE reads. The sample lists over 600,000 distinct CDR3 sequences, around three fifths occurring once. This clonotype has just a few counts. The sequence was obtained from a man aged 40-49 years in good health. This chain uses TRBV7-8 with TRBJ2-1; either TRBD1 or TRBD2 may supply D (5 bases each). Sample: blood. The CDR3, as DNA: TGTGCCAGCAGCTTAGGTCCGGGGCGCGACAATGAGCAGTTCTTC. Translated: CASSLGPGRDNEQFF.